This T cell receptor beta chain derives from a study of T-cell reconstitution after alpha-beta-depleted transplantation in children. This clonotype was picked up many times. Library preparation (for TCRbeta) was performed with unique molecular identifiers. TCRdb analysed the PCR reads with MiXCR anew, one entry per CDR3 protein. The sample records some 640,000 distinct CDR3 sequences, 16% being singletons. CDR3 length: 15 amino acids. Germline-derived CDR1 and CDR2 are DFQATT and SNEGSKA (reference sequence). J gave up 5 bases and V 0 bases, and 7 bases lay outside the gene matches. Sequences were derived from PBMCs from the stem cell graft donor, sampled from the stem cell graft. V and J are TRBV20-1 and TRBJ2-1, with 7 positions matching TRBD2. The TCR was taken from a human donor who donated a stem cell graft to a child with acute myeloid leukemia. The CDR3 loop is CSARDTSGANNEQFF. For the CDR3, the DNA is TGCAGTGCTAGAGATACCAGCGGGGCCAACAATGAGCAGTTCTTC.